Below, 22 T cell receptor beta chains from the same sample are listed, as sequenced in a study of neurological immune-mediated disorders. Regarding time point: longitudinal time-point 1 (baseline). MiXCR, applied by TCRdb to the 5' RACE reads, yields one record per CDR3 protein. This table has about 60,000 distinct CDR3 sequences, about 10% appearing once. The specimen sequenced was PBMCs. The receptors come from a male donor with HTLV-1-associated myelopathy (HAM/TSP).

Turning to this clonotype: A single base separates this from a much larger clone, so it may be a read error. The chain employs TRBV12-3 or TRBV12-4 and TRBJ2-2; unclear D gene. This CDR3 is 11 amino acids long. DNA of the CDR3: TGTGCCAGCAGGCCTACCGTGGAGCTGTTTTTT. Amino acid sequence: CASRPTVELFF.

This clonotype was observed at least ten times. This chain connects TRBV6-2 or TRBV6-3 to TRBJ2-4; 8 bases are shared with TRBD2. The V segment lost 0 bases and the J segment 8 bases; nucleotides outside the gene matches: 6. Germline V lookup: CDR1 MNHEY, CDR2 SVGEGT. This CDR3 has 15 amino acids. The CDR3 DNA follows: TGTGCCAGCAGTTACTCGCGGGGGGAATCAGACATTCAGTACTTC. Protein sequence: CASSYSRGESDIQYF.

This clonotype was counted at least ten times. The chain uses TRBV10-3 and TRBJ1-1; D possibly corresponds to TRBD1 (5 bases). The CDR3 covers 15 residues. Germline V gives CDR1 ENHRY, CDR2 SYGVKD. V lost 6 bases and J lost 2, with 16 bases in between. CDR3 region: CAISPAGGLNTEAFF. DNA for the CDR3: TGTGCCATCAGCCCTGCCGGGGGATTAAACACTGAAGCTTTCTTT.

Only one count was recorded for this clonotype. The rearrangement joins TRBV10-2 to TRBJ2-5, with a possible D match to TRBD1 (6 bases). The germline gives CDR1 WSHSY, CDR2 SAAADI. Trimming took 7 bases from V and 1 from J, leaving 13 bases between them. This CDR3 contains 14 residues. The CDR3 coding sequence is TGCGCCAGCAACAACGACAGGTTCCAAGAGACCCAGTACTTC. Translation: CASNNDRFQETQYF.

On this clonotype: A much larger clone lies a single base off, so this may be a read error. V gene TRBV7-2 combines with J gene TRBJ1-1, with D tentatively TRBD1 (5 bases). The CDR3 loop spans 15 amino acids. CDR1 is SGHTA and CDR2 is FQGNSA in the germline V gene. The germline V and J ends were trimmed by 1 base and 4 bases, with 13 bases remaining between them. The CDR3 protein is CASSLVGRGITEAFF. CDR3 in DNA: TGTGCCAGCAGCTTAGTGGGACGGGGTATCACTGAAGCTTTCTTT.

Relative to its sample, this clonotype is medium-sized. V usage is TRBV14 and J usage is TRBJ2-7; D could derive from TRBD1 or TRBD2 (5 bases each). V was clipped by 5 bases and J by 7 bases, with 15 bases between them. CDR1 SGHDN and CDR2 FVKESK come from the germline V gene. The length of the CDR3 is 13 residues. This CDR3 reads CASSEWDLREQYF. The CDR3 DNA follows: TGTGCCAGCAGCGAGTGGGACCTAAGGGAGCAGTACTTC.

Of note for this clonotype: A read error is possible here, since a much larger clone lies one base away. The chain couples TRBV10-3 to TRBJ2-7; weak D call: TRBD1 (6 bases). Germline loops: CDR1 ENHRY, CDR2 SYGVKD. The CDR3 consists of 12 residues. Trimming removed 10 bases from V and 6 bases from J, with 16 bases in between. CDR3 protein: CATGQGHGEQYF. The CDR3 DNA sequence: TGTGCCACCGGTCAGGGACACGGCGAGCAGTACTTC.

This clonotype was counted many times. This sequence joins TRBV5-6 and TRBJ1-5; tentatively, D is TRBD1 (6 bases). The V gene lost 4 bases and the J gene lost 7 bases, with 15 bases spanning the gap. This CDR3 is 14 amino acids long. Germline V gene sequence: CDR1 SGHDT, CDR2 YYEEEE. CDR3 bases: TGTGCCAGCAGCCCGAGGGGGGGGGGACAGCCCCAGCATTTT. It codes for CASSPRGGGQPQHF. The whole variable domain, filled in from reference TRBV5-6 and TRBJ1-5, reads DAGVTQSPTHLIKTRGQQVTLRCSPKSGHDTVSWYQQALGQGPQFIFQYYEEEERQRGNFPDRFSGHQFPNYSSELNVNALLLGDSALYLCASSPRGGGQPQHFGDGTRLSIL.

In this sample, this clonotype turned up many times. The chain recombines TRBV7-2 with TRBJ2-7; D is possibly TRBD1 or TRBD2 (5 bases each). Germline CDR1 reads SGHTA; CDR2 reads FQGNSA. The germline V and J ends were trimmed by 0 bases and 2 bases, with 14 bases remaining between them. This CDR3 region has 16 residues. The CDR3 nucleotides read TGTGCCAGCAGCTTAGCCGGGACCTTACGTACCTACGAGCAGTACTTC. It encodes CASSLAGTLRTYEQYF.

There are many counts of this clonotype. The rearrangement links TRBV27 to TRBJ1-6; no clear D gene. The CDR3 length is 12 residues. The germline V gene encodes CDR1 MNHEY and CDR2 SMNVEV (reference sequence). The V end was cut by 4 bases, the J end by 8 bases, with 6 bases between. The CDR3 nucleotides are TGTGCCAGCAGTTCGGTTGATTCACCCCTCCACTTT. Amino acid sequence: CASSSVDSPLHF.

This clonotype was seen ten or more times. The V and J genes are TRBV5-1 and TRBJ2-7; D possibly uses TRBD1 or TRBD2 (5 bases each). Germline V CDR1 and CDR2: SGHRS, YFSETQ. The CDR3 consists of 14 residues. V lost 0 bases, J lost 2 bases, and 9 bases lay in between. In nucleotides, the CDR3 is TGCGCCAGCAGCTTGGGGGACCAGACCTACGAGCAGTACTTC. It yields the protein CASSLGDQTYEQYF.

This clonotype was recorded at least ten times. This chain connects TRBV5-1 to TRBJ1-1; 8 bases are shared with TRBD1. The CDR3 runs to 15 residues. The germline V gene has CDR1 SGHRS and CDR2 YFSETQ. Unmatched junction bases numbered 8, after V lost 4 bases and J lost 3 bases. CDR3 sequence: CASSPDRTGYTEAFF. The CDR3 DNA reads as TGCGCCAGCAGCCCCGACCGGACAGGGTACACTGAAGCTTTCTTT.

This clonotype was seen ten or more times. CDR3 residues: CSARDPSVANTQYF. The CDR3 DNA follows: TGCAGTGCTAGAGATCCGAGCGTTGCAAATACGCAGTATTTT. The rearrangement uses TRBV20-1 and TRBJ2-3; no firm D call. Germline V gene lookup returns CDR1 DFQATT and CDR2 SNEGSKA (reference sequence). This CDR3 spans 14 amino acids. Trimming pared 0 bases from V and 7 bases from J, leaving 14 bases between.

This clonotype has at least ten counts. CDR3 nucleotide sequence: TGCGCCAGCAGCTTGGGGGCGGCTATGAACACTGAAGCTTTCTTT. As protein: CASSLGAAMNTEAFF. The chain employs TRBV5-1 and TRBJ1-1; unclear D gene. The CDR3 loop spans 15 amino acids. Germline CDR1 and CDR2: SGHRS and YFSETQ. V was cut by 0 bases and J by 0 bases, with 9 bases left in between. Combining the CDR3 with reference TRBV5-1 and TRBJ1-1 gives the whole variable domain KAGVTQTPRYLIKTRGQQVTLSCSPISGHRSVSWYQQTPGQGLQFLFEYFSETQRNKGNFPGRFSGRQFSNSRSEMNVSTLELGDSALYLCASSLGAAMNTEAFFGQGTRLTVV.

This clonotype occurred many times. V gene TRBV19 combines with J gene TRBJ2-5; D is unresolved. Per germline, CDR1 LNHDA and CDR2 SQIVND (reference sequence). The ends were cut back, 5 bases at V and 1 base at J, with 8 bases in the middle. The CDR3 runs 13 residues. CDR3 residues: CASSSAAQETQYF. CDR3 coding DNA: TGTGCCAGTAGTTCGGCGGCCCAAGAGACCCAGTACTTC.

In its sample, this clonotype was seen a few times. This chain links TRBV7-9 with TRBJ1-5, with 7 bases identical to TRBD1. The germline V gene encodes CDR1 SEHNR and CDR2 FQNEAQ (reference sequence). J was trimmed by 4 bases and V by 5 bases; bases with no gene match: 14. This CDR3 region has 17 residues. In DNA form, the CDR3 reads TGTGCCAGCAGCACCATAGGAGGGACAGAGAATAATCAGCCCCAGCATTTT. Translated, it gives CASSTIGGTENNQPQHF.

This clonotype has ten or more counts. The J gene is TRBJ2-7, the V gene TRBV7-8, with a tentative D call TRBD2 (6 bases). The CDR3 has 13 residues. The germline V and J ends were trimmed by 2 bases and 7 bases, with 12 bases remaining between them. CDR1 SGHVS and CDR2 FQNEAQ come from the germline V gene. CDR3: CASSLNGRSEQYF. DNA of the CDR3: TGTGCCAGCAGCTTAAACGGGAGAAGTGAGCAGTACTTC.

At least ten counts were recorded for this clonotype. This sequence joins TRBV9 and TRBJ2-2, with D uncertain. V was clipped by 3 bases and J by 5 bases, with 14 bases between them. The germline CDR1 and CDR2 sequences are SGDLS and YYNGEE. The CDR3 consists of 15 residues. The CDR3 sequence: CASSAGRRITGELFF. The CDR3 nucleotides are TGTGCCAGCAGCGCCGGACGTAGAATTACCGGGGAGCTGTTTTTT.

This clonotype was detected ten times or more. V is TRBV28 and J is TRBJ2-7; 7 positions match TRBD1. Unmatched junction bases numbered 17, after V lost 6 bases and J lost 6 bases. Looked up from germline, CDR1 is MDHEN and CDR2 is SYDVKM. The CDR3 is made up of 16 amino acids. The CDR3 spells CASSSRGQLKEGEQYF. The CDR3 DNA reads as TGTGCCAGCAGCTCCCGGGGACAGCTGAAAGAGGGCGAGCAGTACTTC.

This clonotype was counted at least ten times. The CDR3 DNA reads as TGCGCCAGCAGCCAGATGAAGGGGGGATGGGAGGAGACCCAGTACTTC. This gives the protein CASSQMKGGWEETQYF. The chain recombines TRBV5-1 with TRBJ2-5; D may correspond to TRBD1 or TRBD2 (6 bases each). Germline CDR1 and CDR2: SGHRS and YFSETQ. Trimming took off 4 bases at V and 5 bases at J, with 21 bases between the two ends. This CDR3 comprises 16 residues.

This clonotype was found once. The chain recombines TRBV20-1 with TRBJ2-7; D might be TRBD1 (5 bases). V shed 5 bases and J shed 8 bases, with 25 bases lying between them. Looked up from germline, CDR1 is DFQATT and CDR2 is SNEGSKA (reference sequence). This CDR3 has 15 amino acids. CDR3 sequence (DNA): TGCAGTGCTTACGATATGGGGCAGGCCCAGTACAAGCAGTACTTC. It translates to CSAYDMGQAQYKQYF.

Ten or more counts support this clonotype. As DNA, the CDR3 is TGCGCCAGCAGCCCGACAAGGACAGGCTCCTACGAGCAGTACTTC. The encoded protein is CASSPTRTGSYEQYF. The gene calls are TRBV5-1 and TRBJ2-7, with 7 nucleotides matching TRBD1. The length of the CDR3 is 15 residues. CDR1 is SGHRS, CDR2 YFSETQ, per germline. Unmatched junction bases numbered 7, after V lost 4 bases and J lost 0 bases.